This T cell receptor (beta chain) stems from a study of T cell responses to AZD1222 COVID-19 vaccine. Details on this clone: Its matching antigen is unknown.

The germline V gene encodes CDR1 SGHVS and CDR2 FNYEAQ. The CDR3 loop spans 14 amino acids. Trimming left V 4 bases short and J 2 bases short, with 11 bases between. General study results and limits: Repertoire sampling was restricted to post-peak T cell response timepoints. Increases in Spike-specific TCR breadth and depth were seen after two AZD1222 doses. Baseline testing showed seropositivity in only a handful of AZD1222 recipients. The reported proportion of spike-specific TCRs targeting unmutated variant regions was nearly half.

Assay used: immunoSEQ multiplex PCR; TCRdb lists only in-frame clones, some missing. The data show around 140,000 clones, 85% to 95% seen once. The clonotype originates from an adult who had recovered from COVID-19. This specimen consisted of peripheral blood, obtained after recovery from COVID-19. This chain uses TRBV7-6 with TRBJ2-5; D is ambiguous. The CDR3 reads CASSSGPPQETQYF. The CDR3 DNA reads TGTGCCAGCAGCTCCGGACCACCACAAGAGACCCAGTACTTC.